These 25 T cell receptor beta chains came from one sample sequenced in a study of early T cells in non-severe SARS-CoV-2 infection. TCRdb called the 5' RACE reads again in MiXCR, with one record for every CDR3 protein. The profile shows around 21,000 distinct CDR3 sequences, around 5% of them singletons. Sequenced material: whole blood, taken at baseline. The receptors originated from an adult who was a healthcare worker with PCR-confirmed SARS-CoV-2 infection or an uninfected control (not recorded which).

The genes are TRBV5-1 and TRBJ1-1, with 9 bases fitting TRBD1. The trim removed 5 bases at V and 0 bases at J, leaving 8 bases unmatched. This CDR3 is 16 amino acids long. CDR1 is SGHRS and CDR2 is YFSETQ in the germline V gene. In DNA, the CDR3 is TGCGCCAGCAGAATGACAGGGGGAGGCATGAACACTGAAGCTTTCTTT. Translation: CASRMTGGGMNTEAFF.

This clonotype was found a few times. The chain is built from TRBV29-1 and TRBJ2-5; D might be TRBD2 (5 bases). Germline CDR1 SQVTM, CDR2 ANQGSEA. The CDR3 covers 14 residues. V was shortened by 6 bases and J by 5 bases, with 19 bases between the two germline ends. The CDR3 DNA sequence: TGCAGCGTGCATCCCGGAGGTCCTGGGGAGACCCAGTACTTC. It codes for CSVHPGGPGETQYF. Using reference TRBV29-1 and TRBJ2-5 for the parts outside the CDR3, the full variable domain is SAVISQKPSRDICQRGTSLTIQCQVDSQVTMMFWYRQQPGQSLTLIATANQGSEATYESGFVIDKFPISRPNLTFSTLTVSNMSPEDSSIYLCSVHPGGPGETQYFGPGTRLLVL.

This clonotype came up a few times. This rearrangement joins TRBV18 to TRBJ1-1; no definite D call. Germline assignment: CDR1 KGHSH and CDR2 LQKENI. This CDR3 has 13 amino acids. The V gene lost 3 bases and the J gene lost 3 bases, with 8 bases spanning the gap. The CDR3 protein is CASSPRSDTEAFF. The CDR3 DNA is TGTGCCAGCTCACCGCGGAGCGACACTGAAGCTTTCTTT. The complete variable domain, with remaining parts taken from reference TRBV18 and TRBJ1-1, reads NAGVMQNPRHLVRRRGQEARLRCSPMKGHSHVYWYRQLPEEGLKFMVYLQKENIIDESGMPKERFSAEFPKEGPSILRIQQVVRGDSAAYFCASSPRSDTEAFFGQGTRLTVV.

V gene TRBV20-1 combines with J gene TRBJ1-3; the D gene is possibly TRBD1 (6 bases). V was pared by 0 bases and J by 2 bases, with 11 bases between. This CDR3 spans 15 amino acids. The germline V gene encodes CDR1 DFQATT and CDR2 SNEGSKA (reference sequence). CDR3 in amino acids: CSARDPRGAGNTIYF. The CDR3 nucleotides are TGCAGTGCTAGAGACCCCAGGGGAGCTGGAAACACCATATATTTT.

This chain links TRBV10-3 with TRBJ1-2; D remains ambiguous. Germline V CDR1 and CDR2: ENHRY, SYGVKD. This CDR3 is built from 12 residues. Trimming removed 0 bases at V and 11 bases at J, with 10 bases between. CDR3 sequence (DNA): TGTGCCATCAGTGAGTCGAGGACCCTTTACACCTTC. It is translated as CAISESRTLYTF.

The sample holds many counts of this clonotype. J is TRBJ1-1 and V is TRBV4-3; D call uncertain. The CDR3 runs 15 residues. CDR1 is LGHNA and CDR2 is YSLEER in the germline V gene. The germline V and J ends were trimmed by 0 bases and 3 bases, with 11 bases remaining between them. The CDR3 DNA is TGCGCCAGCAGCCAAGATAGAGACTTCTACACTGAAGCTTTCTTT. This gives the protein CASSQDRDFYTEAFF.

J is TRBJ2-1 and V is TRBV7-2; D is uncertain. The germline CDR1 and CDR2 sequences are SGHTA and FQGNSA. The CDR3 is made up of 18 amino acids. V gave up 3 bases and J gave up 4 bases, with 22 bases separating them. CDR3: CASSFSSSSWGMYNEQFF. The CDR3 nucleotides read TGTGCCAGCAGCTTTTCGTCGAGTAGCTGGGGTATGTACAATGAGCAGTTCTTC. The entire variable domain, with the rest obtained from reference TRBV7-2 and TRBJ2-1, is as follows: GAGVSQSPSNKVTEKGKDVELRCDPISGHTALYWYRQSLGQGLEFLIYFQGNSAPDKSGLPSDRFSAERTGGSVSTLTIQRTQQEDSAVYLCASSFSSSSWGMYNEQFFGPGTRLTVL.

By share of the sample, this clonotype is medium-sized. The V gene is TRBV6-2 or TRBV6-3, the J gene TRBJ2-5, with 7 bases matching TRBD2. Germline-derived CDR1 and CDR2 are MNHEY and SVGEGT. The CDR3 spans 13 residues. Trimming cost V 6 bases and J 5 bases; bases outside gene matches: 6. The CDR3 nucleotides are TGTGCCAGCAGCCGACTAGCTTGGGAGACCCAGTACTTC. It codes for CASSRLAWETQYF.

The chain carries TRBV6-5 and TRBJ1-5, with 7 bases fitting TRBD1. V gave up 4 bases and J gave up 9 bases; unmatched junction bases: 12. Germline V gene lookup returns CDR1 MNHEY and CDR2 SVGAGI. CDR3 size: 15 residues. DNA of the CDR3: TGTGCCAGCAGTTCCGGGACAGTGGGGATGGGGCCCCAGCATTTT. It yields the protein CASSSGTVGMGPQHF.

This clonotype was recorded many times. CDR3 sequence (DNA): TGCGCCAGCAGCCAAATGACAGGCAACCCGGAAAAACTGTTTTTT. Its translation: CASSQMTGNPEKLFF. The J gene is TRBJ1-4, the V gene TRBV4-3, with D perhaps TRBD1 (6 bases). V was clipped by 2 bases and J by 8 bases, with 15 bases between them. This CDR3 has 15 amino acids. Per the germline V gene, CDR1 is LGHNA and CDR2 is YSLEER.

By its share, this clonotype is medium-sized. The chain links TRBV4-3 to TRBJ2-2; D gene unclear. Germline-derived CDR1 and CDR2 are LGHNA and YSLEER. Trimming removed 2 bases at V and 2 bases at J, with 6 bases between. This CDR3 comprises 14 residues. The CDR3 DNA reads TGCGCCAGCAGCCAATACACCAACACCGGGGAGCTGTTTTTT. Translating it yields CASSQYTNTGELFF.

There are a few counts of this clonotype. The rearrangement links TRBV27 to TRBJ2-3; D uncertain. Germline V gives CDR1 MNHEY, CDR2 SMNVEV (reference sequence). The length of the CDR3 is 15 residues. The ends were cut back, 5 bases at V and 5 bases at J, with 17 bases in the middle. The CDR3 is CASSRWASLGDTQYF. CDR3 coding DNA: TGTGCCAGCAGTCGCTGGGCTTCACTTGGAGATACGCAGTATTTT.

The CDR3 DNA reads as TGCAGTGCTACCCCCCCGGGGATGGATCAACTATCCTACAATGAGCAGTTCTTC. This gives the protein CSATPPGMDQLSYNEQFF. The chain carries TRBV20-1 and TRBJ2-1; possibly TRBD2 for D (5 bases). This CDR3 region has 18 residues. Looked up from germline, CDR1 is DFQATT and CDR2 is SNEGSKA (reference sequence). V lost 4 bases and J lost 1, with 23 bases in between.

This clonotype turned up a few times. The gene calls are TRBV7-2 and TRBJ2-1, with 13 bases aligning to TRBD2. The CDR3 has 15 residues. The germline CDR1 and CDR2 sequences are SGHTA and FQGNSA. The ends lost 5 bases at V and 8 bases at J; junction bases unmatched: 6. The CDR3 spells CASSTTSGGTDEQFF. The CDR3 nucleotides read TGTGCCAGCAGCACGACTAGCGGGGGGACGGATGAGCAGTTCTTC.

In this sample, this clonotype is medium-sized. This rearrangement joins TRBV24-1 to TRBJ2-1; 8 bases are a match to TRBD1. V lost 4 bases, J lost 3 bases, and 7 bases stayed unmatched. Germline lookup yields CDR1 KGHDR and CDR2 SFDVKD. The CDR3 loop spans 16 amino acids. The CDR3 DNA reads TGTGCCACCAGTGACTCCGGGACAGGACACTACAATGAGCAGTTCTTC. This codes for CATSDSGTGHYNEQFF.

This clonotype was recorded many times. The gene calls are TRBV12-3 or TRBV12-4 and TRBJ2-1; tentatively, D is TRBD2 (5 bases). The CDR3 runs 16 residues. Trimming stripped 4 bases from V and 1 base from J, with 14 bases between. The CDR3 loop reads CASSWAGLVSYNEQFF. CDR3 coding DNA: TGTGCCAGCAGTTGGGCGGGTCTTGTATCCTACAATGAGCAGTTCTTC.

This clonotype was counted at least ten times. The CDR3 DNA follows: TGTGCCAGCAGTGAAGGTGGGGGCCGGGCGGCTAATGAAAAACTGTTTTTT. Protein sequence: CASSEGGGRAANEKLFF. V is TRBV2 and J is TRBJ1-4; the D gene is possibly TRBD1 (6 bases). The CDR3 covers 17 residues. Germline V gives CDR1 SNHLY, CDR2 FYNNEI. V was trimmed by 1 base and J by 3 bases, leaving 15 bases between them.

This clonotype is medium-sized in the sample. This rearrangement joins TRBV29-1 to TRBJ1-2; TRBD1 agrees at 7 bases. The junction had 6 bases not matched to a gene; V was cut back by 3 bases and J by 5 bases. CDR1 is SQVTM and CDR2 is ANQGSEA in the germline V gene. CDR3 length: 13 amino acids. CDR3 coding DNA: TGCAGCGTTGATTTCAGGGGGACGTATGGCTACACCTTC. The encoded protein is CSVDFRGTYGYTF. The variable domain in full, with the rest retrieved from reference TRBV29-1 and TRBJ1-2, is SAVISQKPSRDICQRGTSLTIQCQVDSQVTMMFWYRQQPGQSLTLIATANQGSEATYESGFVIDKFPISRPNLTFSTLTVSNMSPEDSSIYLCSVDFRGTYGYTFGSGTRLTVV.

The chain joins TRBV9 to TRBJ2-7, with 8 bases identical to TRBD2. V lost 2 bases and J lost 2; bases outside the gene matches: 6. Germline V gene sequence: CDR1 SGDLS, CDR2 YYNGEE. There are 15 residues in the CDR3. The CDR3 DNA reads TGTGCCAGCAGCGTGAGCGGGGGTAGAACCTACGAGCAGTACTTC. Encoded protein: CASSVSGGRTYEQYF.

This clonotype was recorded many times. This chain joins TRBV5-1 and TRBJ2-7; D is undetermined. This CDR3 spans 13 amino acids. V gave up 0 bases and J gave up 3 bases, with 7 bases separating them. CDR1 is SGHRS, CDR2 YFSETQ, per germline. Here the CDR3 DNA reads TGCGCCAGCAGCTTGGCGACAATCTACGAGCAGTACTTC. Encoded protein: CASSLATIYEQYF.

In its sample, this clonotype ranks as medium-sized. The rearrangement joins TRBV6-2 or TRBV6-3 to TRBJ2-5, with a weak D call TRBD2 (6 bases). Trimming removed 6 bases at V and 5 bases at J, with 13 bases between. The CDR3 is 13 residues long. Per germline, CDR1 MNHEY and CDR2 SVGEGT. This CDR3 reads CASSLLAWETQYF. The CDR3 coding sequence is TGTGCCAGCAGCCTACTAGCTTGGGAGACCCAGTACTTC.

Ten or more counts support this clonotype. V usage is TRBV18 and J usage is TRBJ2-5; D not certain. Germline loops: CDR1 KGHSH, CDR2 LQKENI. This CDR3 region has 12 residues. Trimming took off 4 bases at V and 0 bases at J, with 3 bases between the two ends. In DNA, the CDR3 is TGTGCCAGCTCACGAAACCAAGAGACCCAGTACTTC. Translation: CASSRNQETQYF. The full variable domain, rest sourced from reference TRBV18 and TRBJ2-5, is NAGVMQNPRHLVRRRGQEARLRCSPMKGHSHVYWYRQLPEEGLKFMVYLQKENIIDESGMPKERFSAEFPKEGPSILRIQQVVRGDSAAYFCASSRNQETQYFGPGTRLLVL.

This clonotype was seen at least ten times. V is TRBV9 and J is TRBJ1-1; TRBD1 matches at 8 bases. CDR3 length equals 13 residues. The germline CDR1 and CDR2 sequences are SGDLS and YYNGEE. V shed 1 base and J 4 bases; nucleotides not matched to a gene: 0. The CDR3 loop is CASSVTGGTEAFF. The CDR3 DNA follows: TGTGCCAGCAGCGTAACAGGGGGCACTGAAGCTTTCTTT. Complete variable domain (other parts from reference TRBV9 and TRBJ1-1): DSGVTQTPKHLITATGQRVTLRCSPRSGDLSVYWYQQSLDQGLQFLIQYYNGEERAKGNILERFSAQQFPDLHSELNLSSLELGDSALYFCASSVTGGTEAFFGQGTRLTVV.

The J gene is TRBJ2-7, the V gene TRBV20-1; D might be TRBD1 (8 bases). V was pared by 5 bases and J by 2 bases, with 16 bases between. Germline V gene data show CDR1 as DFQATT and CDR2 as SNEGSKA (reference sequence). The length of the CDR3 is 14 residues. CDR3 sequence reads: CSAFLTGGAYEQYF. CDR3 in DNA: TGCAGTGCTTTTCTTACAGGGGGGGCCTACGAGCAGTACTTC.

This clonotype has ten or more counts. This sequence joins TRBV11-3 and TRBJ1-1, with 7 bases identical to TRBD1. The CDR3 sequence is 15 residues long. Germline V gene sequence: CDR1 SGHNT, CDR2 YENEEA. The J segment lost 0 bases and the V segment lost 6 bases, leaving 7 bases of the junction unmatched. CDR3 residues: CASRPGGPMNTEAFF. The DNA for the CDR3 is TGTGCCAGCAGGCCAGGGGGGCCAATGAACACTGAAGCTTTCTTT.